This T cell receptor (beta chain) was captured in a study of identical twins. J was trimmed by 1 base and V by 6 bases; bases with no gene match: 9. Germline lookup yields CDR1 SEHNR and CDR2 FQNEAQ (reference sequence). The CDR3 has 15 residues. Each CDR3 protein is one row after TCRdb ran MiXCR on the 5' RACE reads. The repertoire has around 480,000 distinct CDR3 sequences, approximately 14% of them found once; the top ten carry approximately 0.98%. General observations from the study: Twin sharing of out-of-frame TCR alpha was underestimated by models in monozygotic pairs. Invariant cells of the MAIT and iNKT types might have partly distorted the zero-insertion analyses.

There are many counts of this clonotype. Its cognate antigen is unknown. This sample also belongs to another study, concerning yellow fever vaccine responses in identical twins.

This chain joins TRBV7-9 and TRBJ2-7, with TRBD1 identical over 7 bases. The source material was CD4+ T cells sorted from blood. This TCR derives from a young woman in good health. This chain's CDR3 is CASRDTGTASYEQYF. The CDR3 DNA is TGTGCCAGCAGAGACACCGGGACAGCTTCCTACGAGCAGTACTTC.